This passage covers 24 T cell receptor beta chains from one sample sequenced in a study of naive and memory T cell subsets. The treatment: skin biopsy from PPD injection site in Mantoux-positive individual. A UMI-containing oligonucleotide was joined by 3' ligation to the TCR cDNA template. Ligated cDNA underwent four rounds of PCR with nested alpha and beta constant region primers and SP2. One entry per CDR3 protein, called by TCRdb with MiXCR from the UMI-ligation and nested PCR reads. Of tens of thousands of distinct CDR3 sequences listed, about 6.2% are singletons. The source material was skin, sampled from a tuberculin skin test site. The receptor source for this set is an adult in good health.

This clonotype was recorded a few times. As DNA, the CDR3 is TGTGCCAGCAGCTTAGCGGAACAGGCCGGGCCCCTCCACTTT. Translated, it gives CASSLAEQAGPLHF. The rearrangement uses TRBV7-8 and TRBJ1-6, with D maybe TRBD1 (5 bases). Germline CDR1 reads SGHVS; CDR2 reads FQNEAQ. The CDR3 totals 14 residues. V was clipped by 0 bases and J by 13 bases, with 13 bases between them.

This clonotype occurred many times. The genes are TRBV7-2 and TRBJ2-5, with 9 bases lining up with TRBD1. This CDR3 is 18 amino acids long. J lost 2 bases, V lost 3 bases, and 13 bases had no gene match. Germline CDR1 is SGHTA and CDR2 is FQGNSA. CDR3 residues: CASSFLGQGTSYQETQYF. CDR3 nucleotide sequence: TGTGCCAGCAGCTTCCTGGGACAGGGAACATCCTATCAAGAGACCCAGTACTTC. Full variable domain (rest looked up from reference TRBV7-2 and TRBJ2-5): GAGVSQSPSNKVTEKGKDVELRCDPISGHTALYWYRQSLGQGLEFLIYFQGNSAPDKSGLPSDRFSAERTGGSVSTLTIQRTQQEDSAVYLCASSFLGQGTSYQETQYFGPGTRLLVL.

The table lists this clonotype with a few counts. The chain is built from TRBV3-1 and TRBJ1-2; D remains ambiguous. The ends were cut back, 4 bases at V and 7 bases at J, with 16 bases in the middle. This CDR3 is 14 amino acids long. Germline CDR1 is LGHDT and CDR2 is YNNKEL (reference sequence). CDR3 nucleotides: TGTGCCAGCAGCCCCTGGGTAGAGGGATTTGGCTACACCTTC. Encoded protein: CASSPWVEGFGYTF.

Turning to this clonotype: A much larger clone lies a single base off, so this may be a read error. The chain has TRBV18 and TRBJ2-1; D possibly corresponds to TRBD1 (6 bases). Germline CDR1 and CDR2: KGHSH and LQKENI. The CDR3 is made up of 16 amino acids. The CDR3 sequence: CASSREQGSQYTEQFF. CDR3 DNA sequence: TGTGCCAGCTCCCGTGAACAGGGTAGTCAATACACTGAGCAGTTCTTC.

This clonotype was detected ten times or more. This rearrangement joins TRBV4-1 to TRBJ2-1; TRBD2 matches at 8 bases. CDR3 length: 15 residues. J lost 8 bases, V lost 4 bases, and 10 bases had no gene match. CDR1 and CDR2 (germline): MGHRA, YSYEKL. DNA of the CDR3: TGCGCCAGCAGCCCCGGGGGGGCCAGTTCATATGAGCAGTTCTTC. Translating gives CASSPGGASSYEQFF.

This clonotype has at least ten counts. The chain has TRBV9 and TRBJ2-3; 11 nucleotides agree with TRBD2. V gave up 0 bases and J gave up 6 bases; unmatched junction bases: 6. Germline CDR1 SGDLS, CDR2 YYNGEE. The CDR3 contains 16 residues. The chain's CDR3 is CASSVATSGGGDTQYF. CDR3 nucleotide sequence: TGTGCCAGCAGCGTAGCTACTAGCGGGGGAGGTGATACGCAGTATTTT.

The chain couples TRBV19 to TRBJ2-3; D is ambiguous. Between the trimmed V and J ends, which lost 9 bases and 0 bases, there was a span of 13 bases. Germline V gene data show CDR1 as LNHDA and CDR2 as SQIVND (reference sequence). The CDR3 is 14 residues long. The CDR3 DNA is TGTGCCAGCGCGCGAGCAGCAAGCACAGATACGCAGTATTTT. Translating gives CASARAASTDTQYF.

This clonotype was counted many times. This chain joins TRBV7-2 and TRBJ2-3; D gene unclear. The ends were cut back, 2 bases at V and 6 bases at J, with 18 bases in the middle. The length of the CDR3 is 16 residues. CDR1 SGHTA and CDR2 FQGNSA come from the germline V gene. The CDR3 protein is CASSLLSLSPGDTQYF. CDR3 sequence (DNA): TGTGCCAGCAGCTTATTGTCACTTAGTCCGGGCGATACGCAGTATTTT.

In this sample, this clonotype turned up many times. V and J are TRBV2 and TRBJ2-5; D is tentatively TRBD1 or TRBD2 (6 bases each). CDR1 and CDR2 from the germline V gene are SNHLY and FYNNEI. V was shortened by 6 bases and J by 2 bases, with 13 bases between the two germline ends. The CDR3 consists of 14 residues. The CDR3: CASRTGGGQETQYF. The CDR3 bases are TGTGCCAGCAGGACAGGTGGGGGGCAAGAGACCCAGTACTTC.

This clonotype was seen ten or more times. The V call is TRBV7-2, the J call TRBJ1-2; tentatively, D is TRBD1 (5 bases). This CDR3 is built from 16 residues. Germline loops: CDR1 SGHTA, CDR2 FQGNSA. The V end lost 5 bases, the J end lost 3 bases, and 19 bases lay between the germline ends. DNA for the CDR3: TGTGCCAGCAGCCAGATAGGGGTCGACTGGGACTATGGCTACACCTTC. It is translated as CASSQIGVDWDYGYTF.

This clonotype was observed many times. The chain recombines TRBV7-2 with TRBJ2-7; maybe TRBD2 (5 bases). V was trimmed by 4 bases and J by 6 bases, leaving 10 bases between them. The CDR3 length is 12 residues. Germline V CDR1 and CDR2: SGHTA, FQGNSA. CDR3 nucleotides: TGTGCCAGCAGCTCCTATGAGGGCGAGCAGTACTTC. Protein sequence: CASSSYEGEQYF.

Comments on this clonotype: A much more abundant neighbour one base away suggests this may be a read error. V is TRBV20-1 and J is TRBJ1-2, with D perhaps matching TRBD1 (6 bases). CDR3 size: 12 residues. Germline V CDR1 and CDR2: DFQATT, SNEGSKA (reference sequence). This chain's CDR3 is CSAHGAGDGYNF. The CDR3 nucleotides read TGCAGTGCCCACGGGGCAGGGGATGGCTACAACTTC.

This clonotype was detected only a few times. The chain uses TRBV10-3 and TRBJ1-2, with D hard to call. CDR3 length equals 13 residues. V lost 0 bases to trimming and J lost 7 bases, with 9 bases between them. CDR1 and CDR2 from the germline V gene are ENHRY and SYGVKD. As DNA, the CDR3 is TGTGCCATCAGTGAGTCGAAAGCCGGTGGCTACACCTTC. Translated: CAISESKAGGYTF.

This clonotype was observed many times. The V gene is TRBV29-1, the J gene TRBJ2-1, with 7 bases aligning to TRBD1. The trim removed 4 bases at V and 10 bases at J, leaving 13 bases unmatched. The CDR3 spans 14 residues. Germline lookup yields CDR1 SQVTM and CDR2 ANQGSEA. The CDR3, as DNA: TGCAGCGTTGTCGGTGCCAGGGGGAATGGGGAGCAGTTCTTC. It translates to CSVVGARGNGEQFF.

The gene calls are TRBV18 and TRBJ1-2; maybe TRBD1 (6 bases). Germline CDR1 reads KGHSH; CDR2 reads LQKENI. The CDR3 covers 14 residues. The V end lost 3 bases, the J end lost 2 bases, and 10 bases lay between the germline ends. CDR3 coding DNA: TGTGCCAGCTCACCTACGGACAGAAACTATGGCTACACCTTC. It specifies CASSPTDRNYGYTF.

This clonotype came up many times. The chain recombines TRBV2 with TRBJ2-2; 11 nucleotides align to TRBD2. The ends lost 2 bases at V and 4 bases at J; junction bases unmatched: 3. Germline loops: CDR1 SNHLY, CDR2 FYNNEI. This CDR3 has 16 residues. The DNA of the CDR3 is TGTGCCAGCAGTGAAACTAGCGGGGGACCCACCGGGGAGCTGTTTTTT. The encoded protein is CASSETSGGPTGELFF.

This clonotype was recorded many times. This chain links TRBV6-2 or TRBV6-3 with TRBJ1-1, with D possibly being TRBD1 (6 bases). The CDR3 is made up of 14 amino acids. Trimming shortened V by 6 bases and J by 1 base, and 12 bases separated the two germline ends. Germline-derived CDR1 and CDR2 are MNHEY and SVGEGT. The CDR3, as DNA: TGTGCCAGCAGACCCCAGGGGACGAACACTGAAGCTTTCTTT. This codes for CASRPQGTNTEAFF.

This clonotype was seen many times. V gene TRBV20-1 combines with J gene TRBJ2-3; a possible D gene is TRBD1 (6 bases). Germline CDR1 reads DFQATT; CDR2 reads SNEGSKA (reference sequence). Between the trimmed V and J ends, which lost 5 bases and 4 bases, there was a span of 19 bases. The CDR3 loop spans 15 amino acids. The CDR3 region is CSARSIQGRADTQYF. In DNA, the CDR3 is TGCAGTGCTCGCAGCATACAGGGTAGGGCAGATACGCAGTATTTT.

Ten or more counts support this clonotype. The J gene is TRBJ2-7, the V gene TRBV29-1; D remains unclear. Germline lookup yields CDR1 SQVTM and CDR2 ANQGSEA. The CDR3 is 12 residues long. V lost 2 bases and J lost 2, with 7 bases in between. DNA of the CDR3: TGCAGCGTTGAATTTGCTACCTACGAGCAGTACTTC. It codes for CSVEFATYEQYF.

This clonotype was observed a handful of times. V usage is TRBV7-3 and J usage is TRBJ2-4, with TRBD1 matching over 9 bases. With V trimmed by 4 bases and J by 0 bases, 13 bases remained unmatched. This CDR3 region has 19 residues. Looked up from germline, CDR1 is SGHTA and CDR2 is FQGTGA. CDR3: CASSSTGGQILLAKNIQYF. For the CDR3, the DNA is TGTGCCAGCAGCTCTACAGGGGGCCAGATTCTACTAGCCAAAAACATTCAGTACTTC.

The chain uses TRBV2 and TRBJ1-6; D not certain. The CDR3 is made up of 14 amino acids. The ends were cut back, 11 bases at V and 0 bases at J, with 11 bases in the middle. Germline V gene sequence: CDR1 SNHLY, CDR2 FYNNEI. The chain's CDR3 is CAGRQGSYNSPLHF. CDR3 in DNA: TGTGCCGGGAGACAAGGCTCCTATAATTCACCCCTCCACTTT. The full variable domain, in which reference TRBV2 and TRBJ1-6 provide the parts outside the CDR3, is EPEVTQTPSHQVTQMGQEVILRCVPISNHLYFYWYRQILGQKVEFLVSFYNNEISEKSEIFDDQFSVERPDGSNFTLKIRSTKLEDSAMYFCAGRQGSYNSPLHFGNGTRLTVT.

This clonotype is labeled as medium-sized (0.01 to 0.1%). The chain has TRBV7-9 and TRBJ2-3, with D unresolved. This CDR3 spans 13 amino acids. Germline CDR1 and CDR2: SEHNR and FQNEAQ (reference sequence). Trimming pared 6 bases from V and 0 bases from J, leaving 7 bases between. CDR3 region: CASRGTSTDTQYF. CDR3 coding DNA: TGTGCCAGCAGAGGAACTAGCACAGATACGCAGTATTTT.

This clonotype occurred many times. J is TRBJ2-1 and V is TRBV5-6, with D perhaps matching TRBD2 (5 bases). V dropped 0 bases and J dropped 4 bases, with 17 bases sitting between them. There are 17 residues in the CDR3. Germline CDR1 SGHDT, CDR2 YYEEEE. This CDR3 reads CASSLAVVGVAYNEQFF. The CDR3 DNA reads as TGTGCCAGCAGCTTGGCTGTTGTCGGGGTTGCATACAATGAGCAGTTCTTC.

This clonotype was counted many times. This sequence joins TRBV6-6 and TRBJ2-6; TRBD2 matches at 9 bases. CDR3 length equals 18 residues. Trimming cost V 7 bases and J 0 bases; bases outside gene matches: 10. Germline V gene sequence: CDR1 MNHNY, CDR2 SVGAGI (reference sequence). CDR3 DNA sequence: TGTGCCAGCACCGCGGGGGGGAAAACAGTCTCTGGGGCCAACGTCCTGACTTTC. Its translation: CASTAGGKTVSGANVLTF.